This passage covers 11 T cell receptor beta chains from one sample sequenced in a study of control samples from healthy donors and cancer patients. Measured with immunoSEQ multiplex PCR; TCRdb has only the in-frame clones, and not every one. The sample holds about 12,000 clones; roughly 90% are singletons and the top ten take 2.8%. Material: formalin-fixed, paraffin-embedded tissue. The receptors derive from a male donor with melanoma.

This chain connects TRBV27 to TRBJ2-7, with 9 nucleotides matching TRBD2. Trimming took 0 bases from V and 4 from J; bases not matched to a gene: 7. CDR1 is MNHEY, CDR2 SMNVEV, per germline (reference sequence). This CDR3 is 16 amino acids long. The DNA for the CDR3 is TGTGCCAGCAGTTTATCGGGTCTAGCGGGACTATACGAGCAGTACTTC. Amino acid sequence: CASSLSGLAGLYEQYF.

This clone was picked up a small number of times. The chain recombines TRBV12-3 or TRBV12-4 with TRBJ2-7, with D perhaps TRBD1 or TRBD2 (5 bases each). Trimming cost V 5 bases and J 6 bases, with 14 bases left between them. This CDR3 region has 13 residues. The CDR3 protein is CASSPGPSSEQYF. For the CDR3, the DNA is TGTGCCAGCAGTCCGGGGCCTTCGTCCGAGCAGTACTTC.

The rearrangement joins TRBV11-3 to TRBJ2-1, with 11 bases identical to TRBD2. CDR3 length: 14 amino acids. The junction had 5 bases not matched to a gene; V was cut back by 5 bases and J by 8 bases. Germline CDR1 SGHNT, CDR2 YENEEA. CDR3 loop: CASSRTSGSDEQFF. For the CDR3, the DNA is TGTGCCAGCAGCCGGACTAGCGGGTCGGATGAGCAGTTCTTC. Looking up the rest from reference TRBV11-3 and TRBJ2-1 gives the full variable domain: EAGVVQSPRYKIIEKKQPVAFWCNPISGHNTLYWYLQNLGQGPELLIRYENEEAVDDSQLPKDRFSAERLKGVDSTLKIQPAELGDSAVYLCASSRTSGSDEQFFGPGTRLTVL.

The chain uses TRBV19 and TRBJ2-2; possible D gene TRBD1, 7 bases. Germline CDR1 reads LNHDA; CDR2 reads SQIVND (reference sequence). Trimming pared 3 bases from V and 5 bases from J, leaving 13 bases between. The CDR3 totals 15 residues. The CDR3 DNA reads as TGTGCCAGTAGTATTGCGACAGGGAGGACCGGGGAGCTGTTTTTT. This codes for CASSIATGRTGELFF.

J is TRBJ2-3 and V is TRBV12-3 or TRBV12-4; D unresolved. The CDR3 is made up of 12 amino acids. The V end was cut by 6 bases, the J end by 3 bases, with 7 bases between. CDR3 in DNA: TGTGCCAGCAGAGAGTATACAGATACGCAGTATTTT. Amino acids: CASREYTDTQYF.

This clone was seen a few times. This chain connects TRBV6-5 to TRBJ1-1; D unclear. V lost 0 bases to trimming and J lost 5 bases, with 13 bases between them. Germline CDR1 reads MNHEY; CDR2 reads SVGAGI. This CDR3 has 15 amino acids. This CDR3 is CASSYSWRKRTEAFF. Written as DNA, the CDR3 is TGTGCCAGCAGTTACTCATGGAGGAAGAGAACTGAAGCTTTCTTT.

CDR3 in DNA: TGCGCCAGCAACCTTTATTCGGGGGCCAACGTCCTGACTTTC. Protein product: CASNLYSGANVLTF. The chain has TRBV4-1 and TRBJ2-6; D is ambiguous. The CDR3 extends over 14 amino acids. Trimming removed 7 bases at V and 4 bases at J, with 11 bases between. Germline V gene data show CDR1 as MGHRA and CDR2 as YSYEKL.

J is TRBJ2-7 and V is TRBV6-2 or TRBV6-3; weak D call: TRBD1 (6 bases). Trimming removed 2 bases at V and 4 bases at J, with 18 bases between. Germline CDR1 is MNHEY and CDR2 is SVGEGT. The CDR3 spans 16 residues. The CDR3 DNA reads as TGTGCCAGCAGTTACGAGCTTTGGGACATCCCATACGAGCAGTACGTC. Translating it yields CASSYELWDIPYEQYV.

The chain couples TRBV19 to TRBJ2-1, with no clear D. The CDR3 runs to 15 residues. V lost 3 bases to trimming and J lost 6 bases, with 15 bases between them. CDR1 and CDR2 (germline): LNHDA, SQIVND (reference sequence). This CDR3 reads CASSITDNGFNEQFF. In nucleotides, the CDR3 is TGTGCCAGTAGTATCACCGATAACGGATTCAATGAGCAGTTCTTC. The full variable domain, in which reference TRBV19 and TRBJ2-1 provide the parts outside the CDR3, is DGGITQSPKYLFRKEGQNVTLSCEQNLNHDAMYWYRQDPGQGLRLIYYSQIVNDFQKGDIAEGYSVSREKKESFPLTVTSAQKNPTAFYLCASSITDNGFNEQFFGPGTRLTVL.

The chain has TRBV11-3 and TRBJ2-3; the match to TRBD2 covers 7 bases. Germline V CDR1 and CDR2: SGHNT, YENEEA. This CDR3 is built from 15 residues. Germline trimming cut 5 bases from V and 4 bases from J; bases unmatched to any gene: 9. The CDR3 is CASSKREGSSDTQYF. DNA of the CDR3: TGTGCCAGCAGCAAGAGGGAGGGCTCCTCAGATACGCAGTATTTT.

The chain uses TRBV18 and TRBJ1-5, with D uncertain. V lost 2 bases to trimming and J lost 1 base, with 9 bases between them. CDR3 size: 15 residues. The germline gives CDR1 KGHSH, CDR2 LQKENI. The CDR3 sequence is CASSPSSGSNQPQHF. The CDR3 region has the DNA TGTGCCAGCTCACCAAGCTCTGGAAGCAATCAGCCCCAGCATTTT.